One T cell receptor (beta chain) is described in this entry. Its specificity is unknown. This sample stems from a study of beta chain features in type 1 diabetes. Study conclusions and caveats: Type 1 diabetes patients had moderately but significantly shorter TCRB CDR3s in all four CD4+ subsets. The VDJ junctions of type 1 diabetes patients carried fewer insertions and more deletions.

All of the isolated RNA was reverse transcribed, so expressed TCRB transcripts were sequenced. Libraries were prepared by immunoSEQ multiplex PCR; TCRdb keeps only in-frame clonotypes and omits some of them. Here the sample spans some 200,000 clones, 16% being singletons. Donors contributed one heparinised blood draw apiece, averaging approximately 0.12 L. Each of the CD4+ naive, central memory, regulatory and stem cell-like memory populations was sorted via CD45RO/CCR7/CD25/CD127/CD95/CD27. V lost 1 base, J lost 5 bases, and 5 bases lay in between. The CDR3 spans 12 residues. The germline gives CDR1 PRHDT, CDR2 FYEKMQ (reference sequence).

The rearrangement joins TRBV13 to TRBJ1-2; D not certain. Sequenced sample: naive CD4+ T cells from blood. The TCR originated in a man under 40 with type 1 diabetes. This chain's CDR3 is CASSLEGYGYTF. The CDR3, as DNA: TGTGCCAGCAGCTTAGAAGGTTATGGCTACACCTTC. Filled out from reference TRBV13 and TRBJ1-2, the complete variable domain reads AAGVIQSPRHLIKEKRETATLKCYPIPRHDTVYWYQQGPGQDPQFLISFYEKMQSDKGSIPDRFSAQQFSDYHSELNMSSLELGDSALYFCASSLEGYGYTFGSGTRLTVV.